This T cell receptor beta chain stems from a study of OX40 agonist ivuxolimab in advanced cancers. The wider study: Patient treatment consisted of intravenous ivuxolimab administration every 2 weeks at 0.01 to 10 mg/kg. Patients undergoing dose escalation presented with hepatocellular carcinoma, melanoma, renal cell or head and neck cancer.

Data came from immunoSEQ multiplex PCR; TCRdb stores just in-frame clones and leaves some out. The table has 6,500 to 9,000 clones, roughly 87% seen once. Specimen: CD4+ or CD8+ T cells sorted from blood, collected in a trial of the OX40 agonist ivuxolimab. The receptor was isolated from an adult with an advanced solid tumor such as melanoma, head and neck, liver or kidney cancer.

CDR3: CASRLDRDYEQYF. The DNA of the CDR3 is TGTGCCAGCAGACTAGACAGGGATTACGAGCAGTACTTC. V and J are TRBV28 and TRBJ2-7; 7 positions agree with TRBD1. Germline trimming cut 6 bases from V and 4 bases from J; bases unmatched to any gene: 6. The CDR3 sequence is 13 residues long. Germline CDR1 and CDR2: MDHEN and SYDVKM.